Presented here are 6 T cell receptor beta chains from one specimen sequenced in a study of cytomegalovirus exposure and HLA in healthy donors. This PCR relied on a set of 60 Vbeta primers and 13 Jbeta primers. The method was immunoSEQ multiplex PCR; TCRdb's version includes in-frame clones alone and lacks a portion of them. The sample contains about 160,000 clones, approximately 72% of which appear only once. The sample taken for sequencing was PBMCs. All receptors derive from a man aged 35-49 years in good health and CMV-seropositive.

This clone was seen only a few times. The CDR3 DNA reads as TGTGCCACCAGCGGGGACAGGGTTGGCTATGGCTACACCTTC. Its translation: CATSGDRVGYGYTF. The chain uses TRBV15 and TRBJ1-2; 9 bases align to TRBD1. The CDR3 length is 14 residues. The germline CDR1 and CDR2 sequences are LNHNV and YYDKDF (reference sequence). V lost 5 bases, J lost 4 bases, and 5 bases stayed unmatched.

The chain links TRBV4-3 to TRBJ1-4; D is unresolved. Germline values: CDR1 LGHNA, CDR2 YSLEER. Trimming left V 0 bases short and J 0 bases short, with 11 bases between. The CDR3 has 17 residues. The CDR3 here is CASSQDLTAATNEKLFF. CDR3 DNA sequence: TGCGCCAGCAGCCAAGATCTAACGGCGGCAACTAATGAAAAACTGTTTTTT.

The chain is built from TRBV30 and TRBJ1-2; D remains ambiguous. CDR1 and CDR2 from the germline V gene are GTSNPN and SVGIG (reference sequence). V shed 3 bases and J shed 0 bases, with 8 bases lying between them. The CDR3 runs to 13 residues. The CDR3 spells CAWSPGANYGYTF. The DNA for the CDR3 is TGTGCCTGGAGCCCCGGGGCTAACTATGGCTACACCTTC.

The chain links TRBV7-2 to TRBJ2-5; TRBD2 matches at 10 bases. The CDR3 is 15 amino acids. The germline V gene has CDR1 SGHTA and CDR2 FQGNSA. Germline trimming cut 5 bases from V and 1 base from J; bases unmatched to any gene: 4. The CDR3 sequence: CASSVTSGAQETQYF. CDR3 nucleotides: TGTGCCAGCAGCGTAACTAGCGGGGCCCAAGAGACCCAGTACTTC.

This clone was seen once. The chain recombines TRBV11-2 with TRBJ2-2; 8 nucleotides match TRBD1. The CDR3 loop spans 15 amino acids. V trimming: 0 bases; J trimming: 7 bases; junction bases outside the gene matches: 4. CDR1 is SGHAT, CDR2 FQNNGV, per germline. CDR3 protein: CASSLETGAVGELFF. The CDR3 nucleotides read TGTGCCAGCAGCTTAGAGACAGGGGCGGTCGGGGAGCTGTTTTTT. Full variable domain (outside the CDR3, taken from reference TRBV11-2 and TRBJ2-2): EAGVAQSPRYKIIEKRQSVAFWCNPISGHATLYWYQQILGQGPKLLIQFQNNGVVDDSQLPKDRFSAERLKGVDSTLKIQPAKLEDSAVYLCASSLETGAVGELFFGEGSRLTVL.

This chain connects TRBV9 to TRBJ1-5, with D possibly matching TRBD1 (5 bases). This CDR3 is 15 amino acids long. The V and J ends lost 4 bases and 2 bases respectively, with 13 bases between them. CDR1 and CDR2 (germline): SGDLS, YYNGEE. CDR3 bases: TGTGCCAGCAGCCCAGGAGGGGCGGGCAATCAGCCCCAGCATTTT. This sequence encodes CASSPGGAGNQPQHF.